This T cell receptor (beta chain) was captured by sequencing in a study of STAT3 mutations in large granular lymphocyte leukemia. Across the study: More than half of T-LGLL patients received immunosuppressive therapy. Study conclusions and caveats: In several patients, dominant TCR clone burden exceeded STAT3 mutant burden. In T-cell large granular lymphocyte leukemia, about half of patients showed multiple immunodominant subclonotypes. All newly emerging clones after therapy were STAT3 wild type. Differing intervals and regimens complicate linking therapy response to clone burden.

The V end lost 4 bases, the J end lost 7 bases, and 15 bases lay between the germline ends. This CDR3 contains 14 residues. The V gene's germline CDR1 is SGHKS and CDR2 YYEKEE (reference sequence). Clones were sequenced by immunoSEQ multiplex PCR, and TCRdb holds only the in-frame ones, with some missing. The sample holds some 30,000 clones, approximately 80% seen once. Details on this clone: Its antigen is still unknown.

The gene calls are TRBV5-5 and TRBJ2-4, with D possibly matching TRBD1 (6 bases). Material: peripheral blood mononuclear cells. The receptor comes from a woman between 50 and 59 years old with T-cell large granular lymphocyte leukemia. Some clones in this sample may be carry-over from other donors' samples. Here the CDR3 DNA reads TGTGCCAGCAGCATGGGACATTATAAGAACATTCAGTACTTC. It specifies CASSMGHYKNIQYF.